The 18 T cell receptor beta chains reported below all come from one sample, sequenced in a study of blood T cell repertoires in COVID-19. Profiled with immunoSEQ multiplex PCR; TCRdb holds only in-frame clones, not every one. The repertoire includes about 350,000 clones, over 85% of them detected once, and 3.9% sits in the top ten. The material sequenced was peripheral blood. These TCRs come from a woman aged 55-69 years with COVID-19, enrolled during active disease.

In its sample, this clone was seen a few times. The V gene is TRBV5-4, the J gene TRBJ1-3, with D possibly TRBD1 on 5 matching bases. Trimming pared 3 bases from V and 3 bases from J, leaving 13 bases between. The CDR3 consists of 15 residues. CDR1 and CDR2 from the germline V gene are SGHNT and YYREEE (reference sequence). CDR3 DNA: TGTGCCAGCAGCTCTACCGGGGGGTTTGGAAACACCATATATTTT. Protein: CASSSTGGFGNTIYF.

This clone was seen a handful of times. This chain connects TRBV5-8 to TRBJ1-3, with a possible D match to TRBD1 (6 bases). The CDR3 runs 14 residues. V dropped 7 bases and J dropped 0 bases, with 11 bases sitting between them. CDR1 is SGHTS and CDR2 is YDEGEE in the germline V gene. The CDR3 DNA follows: TGTGCCAGCTGGGGGCTCTACTCTGGAAACACCATATATTTT. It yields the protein CASWGLYSGNTIYF.

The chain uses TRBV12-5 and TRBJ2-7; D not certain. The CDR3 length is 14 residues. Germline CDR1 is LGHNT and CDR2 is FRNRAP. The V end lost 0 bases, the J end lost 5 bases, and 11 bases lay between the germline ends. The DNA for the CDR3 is TGTGCTAGTGGTTTGGTGCCCAGCGTGGACGAGCAGTACTTC. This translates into CASGLVPSVDEQYF.

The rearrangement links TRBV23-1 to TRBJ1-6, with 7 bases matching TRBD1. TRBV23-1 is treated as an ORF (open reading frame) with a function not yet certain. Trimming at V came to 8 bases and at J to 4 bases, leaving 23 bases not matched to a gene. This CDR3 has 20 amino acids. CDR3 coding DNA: TGCGCCAGCCCCCTGGGGATCAAAAGGACAGGCGAATCTTATAATTCACCCCTCCACTTT. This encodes CASPLGIKRTGESYNSPLHF.

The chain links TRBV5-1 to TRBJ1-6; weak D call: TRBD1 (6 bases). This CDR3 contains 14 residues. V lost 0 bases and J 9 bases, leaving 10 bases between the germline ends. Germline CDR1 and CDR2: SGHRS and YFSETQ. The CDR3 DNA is TGCGCCAGCAGCTTGGGACAGGAAATTTCACCCCTCCACTTT. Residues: CASSLGQEISPLHF.

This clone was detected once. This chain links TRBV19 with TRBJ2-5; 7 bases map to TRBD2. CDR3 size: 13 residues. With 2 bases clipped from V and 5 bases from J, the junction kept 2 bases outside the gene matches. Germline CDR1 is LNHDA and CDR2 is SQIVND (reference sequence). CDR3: CASSILAAETQYF. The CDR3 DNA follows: TGTGCCAGTAGTATACTAGCGGCGGAGACCCAGTACTTC.

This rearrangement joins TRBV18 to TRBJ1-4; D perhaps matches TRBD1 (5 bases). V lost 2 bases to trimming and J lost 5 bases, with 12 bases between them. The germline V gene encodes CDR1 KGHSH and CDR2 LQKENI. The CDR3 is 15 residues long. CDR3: CASSPGTGRNEKLFF. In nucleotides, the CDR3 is TGTGCCAGCTCACCAGGGACTGGTAGGAATGAAAAACTGTTTTTT.

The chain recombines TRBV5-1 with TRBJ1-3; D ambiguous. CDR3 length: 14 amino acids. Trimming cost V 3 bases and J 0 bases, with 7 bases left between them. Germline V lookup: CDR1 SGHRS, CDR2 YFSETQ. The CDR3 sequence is CASSSGYSGNTIYF. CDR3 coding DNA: TGCGCCAGCAGCTCGGGTTACTCTGGAAACACCATATATTTT.

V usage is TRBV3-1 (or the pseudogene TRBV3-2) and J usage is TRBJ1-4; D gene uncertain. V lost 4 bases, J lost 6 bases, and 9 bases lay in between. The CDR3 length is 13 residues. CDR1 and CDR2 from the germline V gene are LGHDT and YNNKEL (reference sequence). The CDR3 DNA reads TGTGCCAGCAGCCCGACTAAGGATGAAAAACTGTTTTTT. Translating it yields CASSPTKDEKLFF.

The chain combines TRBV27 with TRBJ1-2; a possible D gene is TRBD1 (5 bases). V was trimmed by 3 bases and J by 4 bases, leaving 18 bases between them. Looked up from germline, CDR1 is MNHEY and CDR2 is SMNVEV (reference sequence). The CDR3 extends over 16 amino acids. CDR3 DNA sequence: TGTGCCAGCAGTTTGCGGCAGGGATCTTCAGGCTATGGCTACACCTTC. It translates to CASSLRQGSSGYGYTF.

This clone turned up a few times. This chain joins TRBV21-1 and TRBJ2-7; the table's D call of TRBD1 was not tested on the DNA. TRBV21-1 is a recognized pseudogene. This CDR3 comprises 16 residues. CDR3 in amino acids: CASSTAGTGEPYEQYF. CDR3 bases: TGTGCCAGCAGCACAGCCGGGACAGGGGAACCCTACGAGCAGTACTTC.

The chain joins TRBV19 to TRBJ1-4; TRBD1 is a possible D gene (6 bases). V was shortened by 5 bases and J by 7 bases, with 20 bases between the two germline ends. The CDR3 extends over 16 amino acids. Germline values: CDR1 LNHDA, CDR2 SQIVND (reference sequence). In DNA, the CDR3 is TGTGCCAGTAGTTCACAGGGTTTTACGTTCGGTGAAAAACTGTTTTTT. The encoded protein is CASSSQGFTFGEKLFF.

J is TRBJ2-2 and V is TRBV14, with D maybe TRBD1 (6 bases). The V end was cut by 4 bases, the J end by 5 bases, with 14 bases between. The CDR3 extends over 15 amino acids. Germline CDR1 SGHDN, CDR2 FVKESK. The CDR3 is CASSLVVQGTGELFF. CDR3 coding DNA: TGTGCCAGCAGCCTCGTGGTACAGGGAACCGGGGAGCTGTTTTTT.

As DNA, the CDR3 is TGTGCCAGCATGCTACAAGGACAGGGTTACAATGAGCAGTTCTTC. It specifies CASMLQGQGYNEQFF. This sequence joins TRBV5-6 and TRBJ2-1; 8 bases are shared with TRBD1. The CDR3 is made up of 15 amino acids. V shed 6 bases, J shed 4 bases, and the junction held 9 bases outside the gene matches. Germline V CDR1 and CDR2: SGHDT, YYEEEE.

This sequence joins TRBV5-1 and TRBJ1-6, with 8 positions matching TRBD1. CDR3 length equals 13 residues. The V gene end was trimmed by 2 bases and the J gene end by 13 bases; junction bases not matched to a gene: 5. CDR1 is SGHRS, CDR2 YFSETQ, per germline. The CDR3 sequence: CASSLAQGAPLHF. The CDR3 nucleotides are TGCGCCAGCAGCTTAGCCCAGGGGGCTCCCCTCCACTTT.

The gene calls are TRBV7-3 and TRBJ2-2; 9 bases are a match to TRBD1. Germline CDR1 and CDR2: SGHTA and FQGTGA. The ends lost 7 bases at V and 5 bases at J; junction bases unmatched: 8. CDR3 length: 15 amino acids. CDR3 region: CASTHRGRGTGELFF. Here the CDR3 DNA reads TGTGCCAGCACCCACAGGGGGCGCGGGACCGGGGAGCTGTTTTTT.

CDR3 sequence: CASSRRTGEREKLFF. The CDR3 nucleotides read TGTGCCAGCAGCCGACGGACAGGGGAACGCGAAAAACTGTTTTTT. V usage is TRBV3-1 (or the pseudogene TRBV3-2) and J usage is TRBJ1-4, with 9 bases identical to TRBD1. J gave up 8 bases and V 4 bases, and 8 bases lay outside the gene matches. The CDR3 covers 15 residues. The germline CDR1 and CDR2 sequences are LGHDT and YNNKEL (reference sequence).

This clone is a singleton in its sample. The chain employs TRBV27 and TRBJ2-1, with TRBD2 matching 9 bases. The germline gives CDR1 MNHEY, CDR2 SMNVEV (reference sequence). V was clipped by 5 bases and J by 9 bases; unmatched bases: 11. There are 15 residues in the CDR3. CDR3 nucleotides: TGTGCCAGCAGTAATAGCGGGGGATATCGTGGTGAGCAGTTCTTC. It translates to CASSNSGGYRGEQFF.